One and the same sample provided the 13 T cell receptor beta chains below, sequenced in a study of blood T cell repertoires in COVID-19. TCRdb's table, derived via immunoSEQ multiplex PCR, lists solely in-frame clones and lacks some. This sample yields about 280,000 clones, of which more than 80% are seen a single time; 2.5% to 3% belongs to the top ten. What was sequenced was peripheral blood. Every receptor here comes from a woman in her thirties with active or convalescent COVID-19.

The rearrangement links TRBV6-2 or TRBV6-3 to TRBJ1-1; TRBD1 agrees at 12 bases. The V gene end was trimmed by 5 bases and the J gene end by 0 bases; junction bases not matched to a gene: 13. This CDR3 has 19 amino acids. The germline V gene encodes CDR1 MNHEY and CDR2 SVGEGT. The CDR3 here is CASSLTRDRGQRLNTEAFF. The CDR3 DNA reads as TGTGCCAGCAGTCTCACCCGGGACAGGGGGCAACGGTTGAACACTGAAGCTTTCTTT.

V gene TRBV13 combines with J gene TRBJ2-7; possible D gene TRBD1, 6 bases. The V and J ends lost 8 bases and 3 bases respectively, with 11 bases between them. Germline V gene sequence: CDR1 PRHDT, CDR2 FYEKMQ (reference sequence). The CDR3 consists of 12 residues. CDR3 sequence: CASSSGVYEQYF. In nucleotides, the CDR3 is TGTGCCAGCTCTTCAGGGGTCTACGAGCAGTACTTC.

This clone appeared a single time. The chain joins TRBV6-1 to TRBJ1-5, with TRBD1 as a possible D gene (5 bases). The CDR3 consists of 14 residues. The germline V and J ends were trimmed by 1 base and 5 bases, with 9 bases remaining between them. Germline V gene data show CDR1 as MNHNS and CDR2 as SASEGT. CDR3 protein: CASSEGPGYQPQHF. The CDR3 DNA sequence: TGTGCCAGCAGTGAAGGGCCAGGGTATCAGCCCCAGCATTTT.

V usage is TRBV30 and J usage is TRBJ2-1, with 8 bases matching TRBD2. This CDR3 contains 17 residues. J was trimmed by 2 bases and V by 2 bases; bases with no gene match: 11. Germline assignment: CDR1 GTSNPN and CDR2 SVGIG (reference sequence). Here the CDR3 reads CAWSSGGGPLTYNEQFF. DNA of the CDR3: TGTGCCTGGAGTTCTGGCGGGGGGCCACTAACCTACAATGAGCAGTTCTTC.

The chain couples TRBV4-1 to TRBJ2-3; 10 bases fit TRBD1. V trimming: 4 bases; J trimming: 2 bases; junction bases outside the gene matches: 9. Germline V gene sequence: CDR1 MGHRA, CDR2 YSYEKL. This CDR3 region has 17 residues. The CDR3 loop reads CASSPSDRGPITDTQYF. CDR3 nucleotides: TGCGCCAGCAGCCCGTCAGACAGGGGGCCCATCACAGATACGCAGTATTTT.

This chain uses TRBV9 with TRBJ2-2; TRBD2 matches at 10 bases. J lost 4 bases, V lost 3 bases, and 9 bases had no gene match. Germline assignment: CDR1 SGDLS and CDR2 YYNGEE. The CDR3 has 17 residues. CDR3 sequence reads: CASSETRGLAFTGELFF. CDR3 DNA sequence: TGTGCCAGCAGCGAGACCAGGGGACTAGCGTTCACCGGGGAGCTGTTTTTT.

The chain links TRBV10-3 to TRBJ1-6; D call uncertain. The CDR3 runs 18 residues. V was shortened by 0 bases and J by 4 bases, with 16 bases between the two germline ends. Per germline, CDR1 ENHRY and CDR2 SYGVKD. The CDR3 DNA reads as TGTGCCATCAGTGAGTCGATCCGAGGCCTCAAGTATAATTCACCCCTCCACTTT. Its translation is CAISESIRGLKYNSPLHF.

This chain uses TRBV28 with TRBJ1-5; 10 bases are shared with TRBD1. This CDR3 comprises 14 residues. Germline CDR1 MDHEN, CDR2 SYDVKM. Trimming took 6 bases from V and 4 from J; bases not matched to a gene: 3. The CDR3 DNA sequence: TGTGCCAGCAGGAGGGACAGGGGAAATCAGCCCCAGCATTTT. Translating gives CASRRDRGNQPQHF.

J is TRBJ1-2 and V is TRBV10-3, with 11 bases identical to TRBD1. Trimming cost V 6 bases and J 7 bases; bases outside gene matches: 16. The CDR3 is 17 residues long. CDR1 and CDR2 (germline): ENHRY, SYGVKD. CDR3 sequence (DNA): TGTGCCATCAGACCTAAGTTGGACAGGGGGCAATTAAGTGGCTACACCTTC. Protein sequence: CAIRPKLDRGQLSGYTF.

CDR3 coding DNA: TGCGCCAGCAGCCAAGGATTGGACAGGGGTGGTGGCTACACCTTC. It translates to CASSQGLDRGGGYTF. This sequence joins TRBV4-3 and TRBJ1-2; TRBD1 matches 9 bases. The CDR3 totals 15 residues. Germline V CDR1 and CDR2: LGHNA, YSLEER. After removal of 1 base from V and 7 bases from J, the junction contained 7 bases not matched to a gene.

V usage is TRBV19 and J usage is TRBJ1-6, with 10 positions matching TRBD1. The CDR3 sequence is 15 residues long. Germline lookup yields CDR1 LNHDA and CDR2 SQIVND (reference sequence). With V trimmed by 3 bases and J by 10 bases, 6 bases remained unmatched. This CDR3 is CASSMTGTGDSPLHF. In DNA, the CDR3 is TGTGCCAGTAGTATGACCGGGACAGGGGACTCACCCCTCCACTTT.

The J gene is TRBJ1-4, the V gene TRBV2; D gene uncertain. This CDR3 is built from 14 residues. With 8 bases removed from V and 3 bases from J, the gap between germline ends came to 13 bases. CDR1 SNHLY and CDR2 FYNNEI come from the germline V gene. The CDR3 nucleotides are TGTGCCAGCGCATTCGACACCCCTAATGAAAAACTGTTTTTT. This gives the protein CASAFDTPNEKLFF.

This chain connects TRBV12-3 or TRBV12-4 to TRBJ1-5; D call uncertain. Between the trimmed V and J ends, which lost 6 bases and 9 bases, there was a span of 12 bases. The CDR3 is 12 amino acids. The DNA for the CDR3 is TGTGCCAGCAGCCCCACATTGCTGCCCCAGCATTTT. Encoded protein: CASSPTLLPQHF.